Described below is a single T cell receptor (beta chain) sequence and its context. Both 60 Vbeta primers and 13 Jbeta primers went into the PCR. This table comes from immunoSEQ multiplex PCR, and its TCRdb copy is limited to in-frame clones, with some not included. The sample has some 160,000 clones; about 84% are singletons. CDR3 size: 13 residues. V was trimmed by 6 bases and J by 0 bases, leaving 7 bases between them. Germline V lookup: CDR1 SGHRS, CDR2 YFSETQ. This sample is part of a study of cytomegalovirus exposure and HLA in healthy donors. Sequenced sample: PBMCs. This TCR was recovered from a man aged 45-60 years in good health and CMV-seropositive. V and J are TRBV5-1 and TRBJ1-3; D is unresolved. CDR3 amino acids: CASKVASGNTIYF. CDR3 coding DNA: TGCGCCAGCAAGGTAGCCTCTGGAAACACCATATATTTT. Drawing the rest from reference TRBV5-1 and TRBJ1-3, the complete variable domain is KAGVTQTPRYLIKTRGQQVTLSCSPISGHRSVSWYQQTPGQGLQFLFEYFSETQRNKGNFPGRFSGRQFSNSRSEMNVSTLELGDSALYLCASKVASGNTIYFGEGSWLTVV.